This T cell receptor (beta chain) was found in a study of blood T cell repertoires in COVID-19. Whole-study context: T cells, B-cell-depleted T cells, or PBMCs provided the cDNA or gDNA that served as material.

Sequencing used immunoSEQ multiplex PCR; TCRdb keeps in-frame clones, though not all of them. There are approximately 100,000 clones in the sample; about 75% occur only once, and about 6% lies in the top ten. The germline V gene has CDR1 SGDLS and CDR2 YYNGEE. The V end was cut by 2 bases, the J end by 2 bases, with 11 bases between. The CDR3 sequence is 15 residues long. The receptor comes from an older man with acute or convalescent COVID-19. The sequenced sample consisted of peripheral blood. The genes are TRBV9 and TRBJ2-1, with D tentatively TRBD2 (5 bases). The CDR3 spells CASSVSGVPYNEQFF. The CDR3 DNA follows: TGTGCCAGCAGCGTTTCCGGGGTCCCCTACAATGAGCAGTTCTTC.